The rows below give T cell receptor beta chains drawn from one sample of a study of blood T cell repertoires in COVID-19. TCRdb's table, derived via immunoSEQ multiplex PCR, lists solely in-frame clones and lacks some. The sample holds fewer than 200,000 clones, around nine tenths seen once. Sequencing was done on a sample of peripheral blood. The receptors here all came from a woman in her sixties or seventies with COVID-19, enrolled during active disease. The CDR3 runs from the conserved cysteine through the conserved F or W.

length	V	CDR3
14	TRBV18	CASSTGVRDQPQHF
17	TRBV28	CASTLWGRVDLSYGYTF
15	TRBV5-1	CASSWTSRPEETQYF
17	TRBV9	CASSPHGRGNSYNEQFF
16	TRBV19	CASSLLTGGGRETQYF
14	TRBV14	CASSLRGGANVLTF
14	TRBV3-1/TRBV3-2	CASSQQGEGNTIYF
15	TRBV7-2	CASSLAAYSNQPQHF
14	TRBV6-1	CASSEAPGYYEQYF
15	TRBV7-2	CASSQTGQVDNEQFF
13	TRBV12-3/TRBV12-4	CASSFRAADTQYF
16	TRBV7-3	CASSLTGTSGFDEQFF
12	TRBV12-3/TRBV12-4	CASKRGSYEQYF
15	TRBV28	CASSSGGQGGEKLFF
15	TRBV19	CASSSGQAVGTEAFF
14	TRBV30	CAWEGTGGPGELFF
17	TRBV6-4	CASSIIDLGQGGYGYTF
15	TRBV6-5	CASSRSGGSYNEQFF
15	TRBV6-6	CASTRYTSGTDTQYF
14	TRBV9	CASSPRTSGYEQYF
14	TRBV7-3	CASSPRGPGETQYF
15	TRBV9	CASSKGQGQNSPLHF
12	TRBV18	CASSPGTAPLHF
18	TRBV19	CASSILPRTGNIHQPQHF
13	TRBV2	CASIIPGRYGYTF
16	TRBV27	CASSTVKGSTNYGYTF
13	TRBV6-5	CASSTTGADTQYF
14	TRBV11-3	CASSWGQGNTEAFF
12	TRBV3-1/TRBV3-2	CASSLAGDEQFF
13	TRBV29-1	CSVSPLDPVTQYF
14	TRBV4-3	CASSQDTGRTGQFF
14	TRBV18	CASSPGQENQPQHF
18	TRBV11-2	CASSSSWTGGTTNEKLFF
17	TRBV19	CASSPGTGVSGANVLTF
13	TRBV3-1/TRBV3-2	CASSQDSGSPLHF
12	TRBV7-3	CASSLTSNEQFF
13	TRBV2	CASTQGWEGEAFF
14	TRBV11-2	CASSRWTGGIEQYF